This passage covers 26 T cell receptor beta chains from one sample sequenced in a study of shared clonotypes between healthy human individuals. TCRdb's copy holds only in-frame clones and misses some; the assay was immunoSEQ multiplex PCR. The table has some 1 million clones, about 75% seen once. Sequencing input: memory CD4+ T cells sorted from blood. Documented subset: CD45RA-negative fraction. The receptors originated from a man aged 18 to 29 in good health.

The DNA of the CDR3 is TGCAGCGTTGCAAACGCTGAAGCTTTCTTT. It yields the protein CSVANAEAFF. The chain employs TRBV29-1 and TRBJ1-1; D unresolved. V was cut by 4 bases and J by 6 bases, with 6 bases left in between. CDR1 is SQVTM, CDR2 ANQGSEA, per germline. CDR3 length equals 10 residues.

The chain links TRBV4-1 to TRBJ1-2; D uncertain. V lost 3 bases to trimming and J lost 8 bases, with 7 bases between them. The CDR3 is 11 residues long. Germline values: CDR1 MGHRA, CDR2 YSYEKL. The CDR3 DNA sequence: TGCGCCAGCAGCCATGCGGTGGGCTACACCTTC. Amino acid sequence: CASSHAVGYTF.

V is TRBV7-8 and J is TRBJ2-2, with 9 bases lining up with TRBD2. Germline CDR1 reads SGHVS; CDR2 reads FQNEAQ. Trimming removed 6 bases from V and 1 base from J; junction bases left unmatched: 9. This CDR3 region has 17 residues. Here the CDR3 reads CASRPSGGRGNTGELFF. CDR3 in DNA: TGTGCCAGCAGACCCAGCGGCGGGAGGGGGAACACCGGGGAGCTGTTTTTT. The full variable domain, completed using reference TRBV7-8 and TRBJ2-2, is GAGVSQSPRYKVAKRGQDVALRCDPISGHVSLFWYQQALGQGPEFLTYFQNEAQLDKSGLPSDRFFAERPEGSVSTLKIQRTQQEDSAVYLCASRPSGGRGNTGELFFGEGSRLTVL.

The chain carries TRBV7-2 and TRBJ1-6; 7 positions match TRBD1. Germline loops: CDR1 SGHTA, CDR2 FQGNSA. The CDR3 runs 15 residues. Trimming cost V 4 bases and J 7 bases; bases outside gene matches: 7. CDR3 nucleotide sequence: TGTGCCAGCAGCTCAGGACAGGCTGGCAATTCACCCCTCCACTTT. This sequence encodes CASSSGQAGNSPLHF. The full variable domain, in which reference TRBV7-2 and TRBJ1-6 provide the parts outside the CDR3, is GAGVSQSPSNKVTEKGKDVELRCDPISGHTALYWYRQSLGQGLEFLIYFQGNSAPDKSGLPSDRFSAERTGGSVSTLTIQRTQQEDSAVYLCASSSGQAGNSPLHFGNGTRLTVT.

This chain connects TRBV19 to TRBJ1-2, with 8 bases aligning to TRBD1. Germline V gives CDR1 LNHDA, CDR2 SQIVND (reference sequence). V was pared by 4 bases and J by 4 bases, with 14 bases of the junction left unmatched. The CDR3 covers 17 residues. The CDR3 DNA sequence: TGTGCCAGTAGTACCCCGGGACAGGAGCTGCCCATCTATGGCTACACCTTC. It yields the protein CASSTPGQELPIYGYTF. Full variable domain (remainder filled in from reference TRBV19 and TRBJ1-2): DGGITQSPKYLFRKEGQNVTLSCEQNLNHDAMYWYRQDPGQGLRLIYYSQIVNDFQKGDIAEGYSVSREKKESFPLTVTSAQKNPTAFYLCASSTPGQELPIYGYTFGSGTRLTVV.

This rearrangement joins TRBV27 to TRBJ2-7; TRBD1 matches at 9 bases. CDR3 size: 15 residues. Germline V gives CDR1 MNHEY, CDR2 SMNVEV (reference sequence). Trimming cost V 5 bases and J 3 bases; bases outside gene matches: 8. Here the CDR3 reads CASSAPGTGSYEQYF. DNA of the CDR3: TGTGCCAGCAGTGCCCCGGGGACAGGGAGCTACGAGCAGTACTTC.

The chain is built from TRBV7-8 and TRBJ2-2; 9 bases align to TRBD1. V dropped 5 bases and J dropped 4; count of bases not matched to a gene: 8. CDR1 is SGHVS and CDR2 is FQNEAQ in the germline V gene. CDR3 length: 16 residues. CDR3 loop: CASSAGQGGGTGELFF. The DNA of the CDR3 is TGTGCCAGCAGCGCGGGACAGGGCGGTGGCACCGGGGAGCTGTTTTTT.

This clone was picked up a small number of times. The chain combines TRBV15 with TRBJ2-5, with D tentatively TRBD1 (6 bases). The CDR3 sequence is 13 residues long. V gave up 9 bases and J gave up 0 bases, with 11 bases separating them. Germline V CDR1 and CDR2: LNHNV, YYDKDF (reference sequence). The CDR3, as DNA: TGTGCCACTAACAGGGAATACCAAGAGACCCAGTACTTC. Translating gives CATNREYQETQYF.

V and J are TRBV13 and TRBJ1-1; D call uncertain. Germline V gene lookup returns CDR1 PRHDT and CDR2 FYEKMQ (reference sequence). The CDR3 sequence is 14 residues long. V was shortened by 4 bases and J by 2 bases, with 11 bases between the two germline ends. The CDR3 nucleotides are TGTGCCAGCAGCTCGACCGACACCAACACTGAAGCTTTCTTT. Encoded protein: CASSSTDTNTEAFF.

The gene calls are TRBV10-1 and TRBJ2-3; D could derive from TRBD1 or TRBD2 (5 bases each). V lost 5 bases and J lost 6, with 21 bases in between. The CDR3 has 16 amino acids. Germline-derived CDR1 and CDR2 are WNHNN and SYGVQD (reference sequence). The CDR3: CASSSIHGAGMDTQYF. DNA of the CDR3: TGCGCCAGCAGTTCGATTCACGGGGCCGGCATGGATACGCAGTATTTT.

The chain joins TRBV6-1 to TRBJ1-2; a possible D gene is TRBD1 (5 bases). Trimming cost V 6 bases and J 4 bases, with 12 bases left between them. From germline, CDR1 is MNHNS and CDR2 SASEGT. The CDR3 sequence is 13 residues long. The CDR3 protein is CASSERGVYGYTF. The CDR3 DNA sequence: TGTGCCAGCAGCGAACGGGGGGTCTATGGCTACACCTTC.

The V and J genes are TRBV9 and TRBJ2-1; the D gene is possibly TRBD2 (7 bases). Between the trimmed V and J ends, which lost 4 bases and 2 bases, there was a span of 13 bases. Germline CDR1 is SGDLS and CDR2 is YYNGEE. This CDR3 has 15 amino acids. The CDR3 sequence: CASSSRGATYNEQFF. The CDR3 nucleotides are TGTGCCAGCAGCTCTCGGGGGGCCACCTACAATGAGCAGTTCTTC. The full variable domain, rest sourced from reference TRBV9 and TRBJ2-1, is DSGVTQTPKHLITATGQRVTLRCSPRSGDLSVYWYQQSLDQGLQFLIQYYNGEERAKGNILERFSAQQFPDLHSELNLSSLELGDSALYFCASSSRGATYNEQFFGPGTRLTVL.

The chain links TRBV7-6 to TRBJ2-5; D not certain. The CDR3 loop spans 14 amino acids. The V end lost 2 bases, the J end lost 5 bases, and 12 bases lay between the germline ends. Germline V CDR1 and CDR2: SGHVS, FNYEAQ. The CDR3 DNA is TGTGCCAGCAGCTTAACCCCGGGTCCGGAGACCCAGTACTTC. Its protein product is CASSLTPGPETQYF. The variable domain in full, with the rest retrieved from reference TRBV7-6 and TRBJ2-5, is GAGVSQSPRYKVTKRGQDVALRCDPISGHVSLYWYRQALGQGPEFLTYFNYEAQQDKSGLPNDRFSAERPEGSISTLTIQRTEQRDSAMYRCASSLTPGPETQYFGPGTRLLVL.

The chain links TRBV12-5 to TRBJ1-5; 7 bases are shared with TRBD1. J gave up 11 bases and V 3 bases, and 7 bases lay outside the gene matches. There are 13 residues in the CDR3. Germline V lookup: CDR1 LGHNT, CDR2 FRNRAP. The CDR3 loop reads CASGLGGSLTQHF. The CDR3 bases are TGTGCTAGTGGTTTAGGGGGCAGCCTGACCCAGCATTTT.

This clone appeared a few times. CDR3 residues: CASSSITSGVQYF. Written as DNA, the CDR3 is TGTGCCAGCAGTTCCATAACTAGCGGGGTACAGTACTTC. The chain couples TRBV28 to TRBJ2-4; 10 nucleotides match TRBD2. This CDR3 region has 13 residues. CDR1 is MDHEN and CDR2 is SYDVKM in the germline V gene. V dropped 4 bases and J dropped 13; count of bases not matched to a gene: 7.

The rearrangement joins TRBV16 to TRBJ2-1; 9 bases are shared with TRBD2. Germline assignment: CDR1 KGHSY and CDR2 FQNENV. This CDR3 is 14 amino acids long. Trimming took 0 bases from V and 9 from J; bases not matched to a gene: 3. For the CDR3, the DNA is TGTGCCAGCAGCCAATCTCGAGCGGGAGGTGAGCAGTTCTTC. Translating it yields CASSQSRAGGEQFF.

V is TRBV7-3 and J is TRBJ2-1; 7 bases line up with TRBD2. V lost 5 bases, J lost 2 bases, and 6 bases stayed unmatched. Germline V lookup: CDR1 SGHTA, CDR2 FQGTGA. The CDR3 length is 15 residues. The CDR3 region is CASSQAGNTYNEQFF. The CDR3 DNA reads as TGTGCCAGCAGCCAAGCGGGGAACACCTACAATGAGCAGTTCTTC.

The chain uses TRBV7-9 and TRBJ2-7, with D hard to call. Germline CDR1 is SEHNR and CDR2 is FQNEAQ (reference sequence). V lost 5 bases and J 6 bases, leaving 8 bases between the germline ends. This CDR3 is 11 amino acids long. The chain's CDR3 is CASSPFPEQYF. CDR3 in DNA: TGTGCCAGCAGCCCATTCCCCGAGCAGTACTTC.

Only one count was recorded for this clone. CDR3 bases: TGTGCCAGCGCCCCTTACCCTGGGCTAGCGGGGGGTTTAGCCTCCTACAATGAGCAGTTCTTC. Its translation: CASAPYPGLAGGLASYNEQFF. The chain employs TRBV28 and TRBJ2-1; 11 positions agree with TRBD2. The trim removed 8 bases at V and 0 bases at J, leaving 21 bases unmatched. This CDR3 is 21 amino acids long. Germline lookup yields CDR1 MDHEN and CDR2 SYDVKM.

J is TRBJ2-7 and V is TRBV2, with TRBD1 matching over 7 bases. The V segment lost 4 bases and the J segment 3 bases; nucleotides outside the gene matches: 15. Germline lookup yields CDR1 SNHLY and CDR2 FYNNEI. The CDR3 length is 17 residues. The CDR3 coding sequence is TGTGCCAGCAGTGGGATGGTTCCGGGACAGTCAAACTACGAGCAGTACTTC. Protein sequence: CASSGMVPGQSNYEQYF.

The rearrangement links TRBV5-1 to TRBJ2-2; 10 nucleotides align to TRBD2. This CDR3 has 16 residues. V lost 5 bases to trimming and J lost 4 bases; unmatched junction nucleotides: 8. Germline V gives CDR1 SGHRS, CDR2 YFSETQ. The CDR3 is CASRMRSSGGTGELFF. The DNA of the CDR3 is TGCGCCAGCAGGATGCGGTCTAGCGGGGGCACCGGGGAGCTGTTTTTT.

Note on this clone: Germline and junction disagree at one end, which may indicate a read error. This rearrangement joins TRBV5-5 to TRBJ1-6; 9 bases are a match to TRBD1. CDR1 and CDR2 (germline): SGHKS, YYEKEE (reference sequence). This CDR3 is 16 amino acids long. The CDR3 bases are TGTGCCAGCAGCTTGGGGACAGGGGCCAATAATTCACCCCTCCGCTTT. Encoded protein: CASSLGTGANNSPLRF. The full variable domain, its missing parts supplied by reference TRBV5-5 and TRBJ1-6, is DAGVTQSPTHLIKTRGQQVTLRCSPISGHKSVSWYQQVLGQGPQFIFQYYEKEERGRGNFPDRFSARQFPNYSSELNVNALLLGDSALYLCASSLGTGANNSPLRFGNGTRLTVT.

V gene TRBV7-2 combines with J gene TRBJ2-3; 13 bases are a match to TRBD2. The CDR3 is 16 residues long. V lost 8 bases, J lost 4 bases, and 9 bases stayed unmatched. Germline lookup yields CDR1 SGHTA and CDR2 FQGNSA. As DNA, the CDR3 is TGTGCCAGCTCCTGGACTAGCGGGGGAGGAGCAGATACGCAGTATTTT. Its protein product is CASSWTSGGGADTQYF.

V is TRBV19 and J is TRBJ1-4; D call uncertain. V was shortened by 3 bases and J by 10 bases, with 6 bases between the two germline ends. Germline CDR1 reads LNHDA; CDR2 reads SQIVND (reference sequence). This CDR3 has 11 residues. CDR3 sequence reads: CASSIWGKLFF. CDR3 bases: TGTGCCAGTAGTATTTGGGGAAAACTGTTTTTT.

This rearrangement joins TRBV7-9 to TRBJ2-7; TRBD2 matches 7 bases. The length of the CDR3 is 16 residues. CDR1 and CDR2 (germline): SEHNR, FQNEAQ (reference sequence). Losses at the gene ends were 0 bases for V and 0 bases for J; bases not matched to a gene: 5. The CDR3 sequence is CASSLALRGSSYEQYF. CDR3 DNA: TGTGCCAGCAGCTTAGCGCTTCGCGGGAGCTCCTACGAGCAGTACTTC.

There are a few counts of this clone. V is TRBV27 and J is TRBJ1-2; the D gene is possibly TRBD1 (5 bases). V was shortened by 7 bases and J by 1 base, with 16 bases between the two germline ends. Germline-derived CDR1 and CDR2 are MNHEY and SMNVEV (reference sequence). This CDR3 has 15 amino acids. The CDR3 is CASMKGTAGNYGYTF. CDR3 bases: TGTGCCAGCATGAAAGGGACGGCGGGTAACTATGGCTACACCTTC.